Presented here are 27 T cell receptor beta chains from one specimen sequenced in a study of blood T cell repertoires in COVID-19. Method: immunoSEQ multiplex PCR; TCRdb's copy keeps in-frame clones and lacks some. Here the sample spans about 310,000 clones, around 89% being singletons. Material for sequencing was PBMCs or T cells enriched from blood (not recorded which). These receptors were taken from a woman aged 40 to 50 who had recovered from COVID-19.

This sequence joins TRBV18 and TRBJ1-2, with a weak D call TRBD1 (6 bases). There are 14 residues in the CDR3. The germline V gene has CDR1 KGHSH and CDR2 LQKENI. Trimming cost V 4 bases and J 1 base, with 10 bases left between them. The CDR3, as DNA: TGTGCCAGCTCACGGACACAGGGTAACTATGGCTACACCTTC. Amino acids: CASSRTQGNYGYTF.

The chain employs TRBV7-2 and TRBJ1-1; D is possibly TRBD1 (5 bases). The CDR3 consists of 14 residues. The V gene's germline CDR1 is SGHTA and CDR2 FQGNSA. Trimming shortened V by 7 bases and J by 3 bases, and 15 bases separated the two germline ends. The CDR3 region has the DNA TGTGCCAGCAATCTACAGGTCGCGGACACTGAAGCTTTCTTT. Translation: CASNLQVADTEAFF. Drawing the rest from reference TRBV7-2 and TRBJ1-1, the complete variable domain is GAGVSQSPSNKVTEKGKDVELRCDPISGHTALYWYRQSLGQGLEFLIYFQGNSAPDKSGLPSDRFSAERTGGSVSTLTIQRTQQEDSAVYLCASNLQVADTEAFFGQGTRLTVV.

The chain joins TRBV9 to TRBJ2-1, with D possibly TRBD2 on 6 matching bases. Trimming took off 4 bases at V and 5 bases at J, with 16 bases between the two ends. CDR3 size: 15 residues. CDR1 and CDR2 (germline): SGDLS, YYNGEE. The CDR3 sequence: CASSLPLALDNEQFF. In DNA form, the CDR3 reads TGTGCCAGCAGCCTCCCTCTAGCGTTGGACAATGAGCAGTTCTTC.

The chain has TRBV28 and TRBJ2-7; D perhaps matches TRBD1 (5 bases). The CDR3 sequence is 12 residues long. V was clipped by 8 bases and J by 2 bases, with 10 bases between them. Germline loops: CDR1 MDHEN, CDR2 SYDVKM. CDR3 in DNA: TGTGCCAGCCTGGACAAAACCTACGAGCAGTACTTC. Residues: CASLDKTYEQYF.

The genes are TRBV5-1 and TRBJ2-1; TRBD2 matches 14 bases. Germline V gene lookup returns CDR1 SGHRS and CDR2 YFSETQ. Trimming at V came to 4 bases and at J to 8 bases, leaving 17 bases not matched to a gene. This CDR3 has 19 residues. In DNA form, the CDR3 reads TGCGCCAGCAGCGAAAAACCGGGACTAGCGGGAGTAGCGGTTGATGAGCAGTTCTTC. Encoded protein: CASSEKPGLAGVAVDEQFF.

The chain is built from TRBV24-1 and TRBJ1-1; a weak D match, TRBD1 (5 bases). In germline, CDR1 is KGHDR, CDR2 SFDVKD. The CDR3 runs 13 residues. Trimming cost V 3 bases and J 4 bases, with 8 bases left between them. CDR3 DNA sequence: TGTGCCACCAGTGATGCCAGGGCCACTGAAGCTTTCTTT. It encodes CATSDARATEAFF.

The chain carries TRBV7-2 and TRBJ1-2, with D possibly matching TRBD1 (5 bases). The CDR3 runs 14 residues. Trimming cost V 5 bases and J 6 bases, with 16 bases left between them. Per the germline V gene, CDR1 is SGHTA and CDR2 is FQGNSA. The CDR3 protein is CASSTRVRGDGYTF. For the CDR3, the DNA is TGTGCCAGCAGCACCAGGGTGCGGGGTGATGGCTACACCTTC.

The chain uses TRBV9 and TRBJ2-7; TRBD1 matches at 7 bases. The V segment lost 5 bases and the J segment 7 bases; nucleotides outside the gene matches: 12. The V gene's germline CDR1 is SGDLS and CDR2 YYNGEE. The CDR3 length is 14 residues. As DNA, the CDR3 is TGTGCCAGCAGTATCCCACAGGGGTTTCAGGAGCAGTACTTC. This codes for CASSIPQGFQEQYF.

The V gene is TRBV15, the J gene TRBJ1-4, with D tentatively TRBD1 (6 bases). Germline CDR1 LNHNV, CDR2 YYDKDF (reference sequence). V was shortened by 0 bases and J by 5 bases, with 19 bases between the two germline ends. This CDR3 is 18 amino acids long. The DNA for the CDR3 is TGTGCCACCAGCAGAGATTTGGGAGGGGGTGCGTCGAATGAAAAACTGTTTTTT. This translates into CATSRDLGGGASNEKLFF.

V usage is TRBV5-5 and J usage is TRBJ1-3; D is unresolved. Germline V CDR1 and CDR2: SGHKS, YYEKEE (reference sequence). The CDR3 has 16 residues. With 1 base removed from V and 4 bases from J, the gap between germline ends came to 15 bases. For the CDR3, the DNA is TGTGCCAGCAGCTTGACGGCGGGATCTGGAGGAAACACCATATATTTT. This translates into CASSLTAGSGGNTIYF.

This sequence joins TRBV7-3 and TRBJ1-3; perhaps TRBD1 as D (6 bases). The ends were cut back, 7 bases at V and 0 bases at J, with 22 bases in the middle. The CDR3 loop spans 18 amino acids. CDR1 and CDR2 from the germline V gene are SGHTA and FQGTGA. The chain's CDR3 is CASTPRGANPYSGNTIYF. The CDR3 coding sequence is TGTGCCAGCACCCCGCGGGGGGCGAACCCTTACTCTGGAAACACCATATATTTT. Complete variable domain (other parts from reference TRBV7-3 and TRBJ1-3): GAGVSQTPSNKVTEKGKYVELRCDPISGHTALYWYRQSLGQGPEFLIYFQGTGAADDSGLPNDRFFAVRPEGSVSTLKIQRTERGDSAVYLCASTPRGANPYSGNTIYFGEGSWLTVV.

J is TRBJ2-3 and V is TRBV6-5; the D is unclear. Germline CDR1 reads MNHEY; CDR2 reads SVGAGI. The CDR3 totals 15 residues. Trimming removed 5 bases from V and 2 bases from J, with 14 bases in between. DNA of the CDR3: TGTGCCAGCAGTCCGAACTCTGCCCTCACAGATACGCAGTATTTT. Encoded protein: CASSPNSALTDTQYF.

V gene TRBV28 combines with J gene TRBJ2-1; TRBD2 aligns across 10 bases. The CDR3 consists of 15 residues. The V gene's germline CDR1 is MDHEN and CDR2 SYDVKM. V shed 7 bases and J 6 bases; nucleotides not matched to a gene: 9. The CDR3, as DNA: TGTGCCAGCATTCACCCCCGGACTAGCGGCAATGAGCAGTTCTTC. This translates into CASIHPRTSGNEQFF.

The chain couples TRBV11-3 to TRBJ2-7; a possible D gene is TRBD2 (6 bases). The V end was cut by 5 bases, the J end by 3 bases, with 14 bases between. Per germline, CDR1 SGHNT and CDR2 YENEEA. The CDR3 covers 14 residues. CDR3: CASSHGGGDYEQYF. CDR3 in DNA: TGTGCCAGCAGCCACGGCGGAGGGGACTACGAGCAGTACTTC.

Written as DNA, the CDR3 is TGTGCCAGCAGCTTATACCCGAGGGATACGCAGTATTTT. Translating it yields CASSLYPRDTQYF. J is TRBJ2-3 and V is TRBV7-2; the D is unclear. V was cut by 2 bases and J by 6 bases, with 9 bases left in between. The CDR3 is 13 residues long. Germline loops: CDR1 SGHTA, CDR2 FQGNSA.

Concerning this clone: Other DNA sequences in this sample translate to the same CDR3. The chain is built from TRBV6-5 and TRBJ2-7; D not certain. Per germline, CDR1 MNHEY and CDR2 SVGAGI. Deletions cut 4 bases from V and 2 bases from J, with 3 bases between. This CDR3 spans 11 amino acids. CDR3 protein: CASSSAYEQYF. The CDR3 bases are TGTGCCAGCAGTTCGGCCTACGAGCAGTACTTC.

This clone was counted a single time. This chain connects TRBV2 to TRBJ1-3; D unresolved. Trimming stripped 6 bases from V and 8 bases from J, with 8 bases between. The CDR3 runs 11 residues. The germline V gene encodes CDR1 SNHLY and CDR2 FYNNEI. CDR3 nucleotide sequence: TGTGCCAGCAGCGAGAGGTACACCATATATTTT. Amino acids: CASSERYTIYF.

The chain employs TRBV27 and TRBJ1-1; D possibly corresponds to TRBD1 (6 bases). In germline, CDR1 is MNHEY, CDR2 SMNVEV (reference sequence). V was trimmed by 4 bases and J by 4 bases, leaving 13 bases between them. The CDR3 runs to 14 residues. CDR3 region: CASSSGGTGTEAFF. CDR3 DNA sequence: TGTGCCAGCAGTTCGGGGGGCACAGGCACTGAAGCTTTCTTT.

The rearrangement links TRBV28 to TRBJ1-1; TRBD1 agrees at 7 bases. Germline-derived CDR1 and CDR2 are MDHEN and SYDVKM. The CDR3 length is 14 residues. The ends lost 5 bases at V and 7 bases at J; junction bases unmatched: 10. The CDR3 DNA follows: TGTGCCAGCAGTCACCCCTGGGGACAGTTTGAAGCTTTCTTT. Protein sequence: CASSHPWGQFEAFF. Looking up the rest from reference TRBV28 and TRBJ1-1 gives the full variable domain: DVKVTQSSRYLVKRTGEKVFLECVQDMDHENMFWYRQDPGLGLRLIYFSYDVKMKEKGDIPEGYSVSREKKERFSLILESASTNQTSMYLCASSHPWGQFEAFFGQGTRLTVV.

The chain links TRBV21-1 to TRBJ2-7; TRBD2, the table's D call, was not compared with the DNA. TRBV21-1 is a documented pseudogene. The CDR3 consists of 8 residues. The DNA for the CDR3 is TGTGCCTTCGACGAGCAGTACTTC. The encoded protein is CAFDEQYF.

The rearrangement joins TRBV7-9 to TRBJ1-4; 7 bases map to TRBD1. Germline assignment: CDR1 SEHNR and CDR2 FQNEAQ (reference sequence). Unmatched junction bases numbered 3, after V lost 4 bases and J lost 4 bases. The CDR3 loop spans 14 amino acids. CDR3 coding DNA: TGTGCCAGCAGCTGGGACAGCCGTAATGAAAAACTGTTTTTT. Its translation: CASSWDSRNEKLFF.

This chain connects TRBV11-3 to TRBJ2-7; TRBD2 matches 7 bases. This CDR3 comprises 14 residues. After removal of 3 bases from V and 7 bases from J, the junction contained 9 bases not matched to a gene. Germline V CDR1 and CDR2: SGHNT, YENEEA. The DNA of the CDR3 is TGTGCCAGCAGCTTGGCGGGAGAGCTCTTTGAGCAGTACTTC. This codes for CASSLAGELFEQYF.

The genes are TRBV29-1 and TRBJ2-3; 7 bases are shared with TRBD2. This CDR3 has 13 residues. The germline CDR1 and CDR2 sequences are SQVTM and ANQGSEA. V lost 3 bases and J lost 1; bases outside the gene matches: 1. In nucleotides, the CDR3 is TGCAGCGTTGATACTAGCGGCACAGATACGCAGTATTTT. This encodes CSVDTSGTDTQYF.

V gene TRBV9 combines with J gene TRBJ2-3; weak D call: TRBD2 (6 bases). The CDR3 is 15 residues long. Germline CDR1 reads SGDLS; CDR2 reads YYNGEE. V shed 0 bases and J shed 1 base, with 9 bases lying between them. The CDR3 here is CASSVAGGGTDTQYF. CDR3 coding DNA: TGTGCCAGCAGCGTAGCTGGCGGGGGCACAGATACGCAGTATTTT. Filled out from reference TRBV9 and TRBJ2-3, the complete variable domain reads DSGVTQTPKHLITATGQRVTLRCSPRSGDLSVYWYQQSLDQGLQFLIQYYNGEERAKGNILERFSAQQFPDLHSELNLSSLELGDSALYFCASSVAGGGTDTQYFGPGTRLTVL.

The count of this clone is one. This chain joins TRBV12-3 or TRBV12-4 and TRBJ2-5; weak D call: TRBD2 (5 bases). The CDR3 runs 13 residues. V was cut by 5 bases and J by 4 bases, with 11 bases left in between. In DNA, the CDR3 is TGTGCCAGCAGTAAGAACGAGGGAGAGACCCAGTACTTC. Amino acid sequence: CASSKNEGETQYF.

V usage is TRBV25-1 and J usage is TRBJ2-7; weak D call: TRBD2 (6 bases). CDR3 size: 16 residues. Germline-derived CDR1 and CDR2 are MGHDK and SYGVNS. V was cut by 1 base and J by 3 bases, with 16 bases left in between. CDR3 sequence: CASSELGGDLFYEQYF. In nucleotides, the CDR3 is TGTGCCAGCAGTGAATTAGGCGGGGACTTGTTCTACGAGCAGTACTTC.

The rearrangement uses TRBV10-1 and TRBJ2-3; D possibly corresponds to TRBD2 (6 bases). The CDR3 loop spans 13 amino acids. From germline, CDR1 is WNHNN and CDR2 SYGVQD (reference sequence). V gave up 8 bases and J gave up 6 bases, with 15 bases separating them. CDR3 amino acids: CASGRSGVDTQYF. The CDR3 DNA is TGCGCCAGCGGGAGGAGTGGCGTTGATACGCAGTATTTT.